This TCR beta chain was recovered during a study of T cells in Graves' hyperthyroidism and ophthalmopathy. This clonotype has at least ten counts. TCR beta CDR3 regions were amplified from RNA transcripts. Using the HTBI primer set, a first-round RT-PCR was run on the TCR CDR3. TCRdb ran MiXCR on the multiplex PCR reads and lists one entry per CDR3 protein. The data hold hundreds of thousands of distinct CDR3 sequences, with about 16% observed a single time. The CDR3 sequence is 15 residues long. Trimming left V 0 bases short and J 3 bases short, with 12 bases between. CDR1 and CDR2 (germline): MNHEY, SMNVEV (reference sequence).

The TCR sequence derives from a woman aged 25 to 39 with Graves' hyperthyroidism. The chain links TRBV27 to TRBJ2-7; D remains ambiguous. Sequencing input: blood. The CDR3 coding sequence is TGTGCCAGCAGTTTATCCGACAACGGCCACTACGAGCAGTACTTC. Translating gives CASSLSDNGHYEQYF.